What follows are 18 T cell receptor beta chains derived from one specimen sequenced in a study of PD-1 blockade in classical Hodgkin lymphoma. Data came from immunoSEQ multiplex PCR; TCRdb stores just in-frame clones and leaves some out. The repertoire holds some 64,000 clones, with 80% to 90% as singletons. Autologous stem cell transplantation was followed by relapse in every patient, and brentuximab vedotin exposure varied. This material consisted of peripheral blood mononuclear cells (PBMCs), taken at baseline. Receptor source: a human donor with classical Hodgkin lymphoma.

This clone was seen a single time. CDR3 nucleotides: TGTGCCAGCAGCTTGGGGGCAACTCAAGAGACCCAGTACTTC. This codes for CASSLGATQETQYF. The chain uses TRBV5-4 and TRBJ2-5; D is unclear. V lost 0 bases and J 2 bases, leaving 8 bases between the germline ends. The CDR3 runs 14 residues. The germline gives CDR1 SGHNT, CDR2 YYREEE (reference sequence). Complete variable domain (other parts from reference TRBV5-4 and TRBJ2-5): ETGVTQSPTHLIKTRGQQVTLRCSSQSGHNTVSWYQQALGQGPQFIFQYYREEENGRGNFPPRFSGLQFPNYSSELNVNALELDDSALYLCASSLGATQETQYFGPGTRLLVL.

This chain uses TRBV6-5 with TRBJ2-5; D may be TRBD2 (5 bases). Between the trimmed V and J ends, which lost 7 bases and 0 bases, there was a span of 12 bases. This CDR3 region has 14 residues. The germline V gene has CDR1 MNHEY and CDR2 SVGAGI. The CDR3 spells CASTPPGYQETQYF. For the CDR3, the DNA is TGTGCCAGCACACCACCGGGATACCAAGAGACCCAGTACTTC.

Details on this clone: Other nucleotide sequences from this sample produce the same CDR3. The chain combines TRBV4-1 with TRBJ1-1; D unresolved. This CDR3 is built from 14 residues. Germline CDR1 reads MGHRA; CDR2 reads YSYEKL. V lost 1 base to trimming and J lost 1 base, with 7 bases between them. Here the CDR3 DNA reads TGCGCCAGCAGCCAAGTACCGGGGAACACTGAAGCTTTCTTT. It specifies CASSQVPGNTEAFF.

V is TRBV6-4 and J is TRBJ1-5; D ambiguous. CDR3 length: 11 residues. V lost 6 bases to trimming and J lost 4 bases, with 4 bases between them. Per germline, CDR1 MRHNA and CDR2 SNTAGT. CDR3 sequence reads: CASSPNQPQHF. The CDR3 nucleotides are TGTGCCAGCAGCCCTAATCAGCCCCAGCATTTT.

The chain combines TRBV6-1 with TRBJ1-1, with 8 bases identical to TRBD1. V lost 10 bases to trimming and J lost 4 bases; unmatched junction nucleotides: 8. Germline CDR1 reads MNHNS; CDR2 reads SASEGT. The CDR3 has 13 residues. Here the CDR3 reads CANQGQGGTEAFF. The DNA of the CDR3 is TGTGCCAACCAAGGACAGGGTGGCACTGAAGCTTTCTTT.

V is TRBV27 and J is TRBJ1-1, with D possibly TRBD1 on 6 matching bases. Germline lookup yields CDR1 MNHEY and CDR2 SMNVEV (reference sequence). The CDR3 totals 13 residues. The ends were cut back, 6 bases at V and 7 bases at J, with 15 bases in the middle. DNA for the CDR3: TGTGCCAGCAGCCGTCCGGGACACCTTGAAGCTTTCTTT. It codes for CASSRPGHLEAFF.

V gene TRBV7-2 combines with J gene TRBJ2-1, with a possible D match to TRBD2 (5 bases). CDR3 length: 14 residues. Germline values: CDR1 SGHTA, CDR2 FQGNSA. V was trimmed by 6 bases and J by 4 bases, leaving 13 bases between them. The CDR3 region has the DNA TGTGCCAGCAGGGGAAGTCGAGGGTACAATGAGCAGTTCTTC. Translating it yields CASRGSRGYNEQFF.

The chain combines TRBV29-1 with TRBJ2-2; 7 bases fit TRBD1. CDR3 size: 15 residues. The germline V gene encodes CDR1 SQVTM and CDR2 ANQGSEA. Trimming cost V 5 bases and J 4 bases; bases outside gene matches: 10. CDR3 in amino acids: CSVKAGTDITGELFF. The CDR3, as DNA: TGCAGCGTTAAAGCCGGGACAGATATCACCGGGGAGCTGTTTTTT.

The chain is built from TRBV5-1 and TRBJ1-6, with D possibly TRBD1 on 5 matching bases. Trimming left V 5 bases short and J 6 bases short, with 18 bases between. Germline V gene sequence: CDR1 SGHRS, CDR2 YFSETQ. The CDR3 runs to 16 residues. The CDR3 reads CASRGIGEKPNSPLHF. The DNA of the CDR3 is TGCGCCAGCAGAGGAATAGGGGAGAAGCCTAATTCACCCCTCCACTTT. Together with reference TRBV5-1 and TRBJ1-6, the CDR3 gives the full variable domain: KAGVTQTPRYLIKTRGQQVTLSCSPISGHRSVSWYQQTPGQGLQFLFEYFSETQRNKGNFPGRFSGRQFSNSRSEMNVSTLELGDSALYLCASRGIGEKPNSPLHFGNGTRLTVT.

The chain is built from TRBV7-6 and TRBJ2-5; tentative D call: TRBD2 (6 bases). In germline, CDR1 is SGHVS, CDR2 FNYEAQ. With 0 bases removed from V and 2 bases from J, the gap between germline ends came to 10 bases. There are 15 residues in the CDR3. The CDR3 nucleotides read TGTGCCAGCAGCTTAGCTGCGGGGCTGCAAGAGACCCAGTACTTC. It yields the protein CASSLAAGLQETQYF.

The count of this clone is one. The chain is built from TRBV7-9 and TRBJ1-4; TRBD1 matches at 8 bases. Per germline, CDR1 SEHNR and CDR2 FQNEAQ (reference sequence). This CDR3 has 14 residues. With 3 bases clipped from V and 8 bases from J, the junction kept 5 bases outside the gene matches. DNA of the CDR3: TGTGCCAGCAGCTTGGCAGGGGGCGGGGAAAAACTGTTTTTT. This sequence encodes CASSLAGGGEKLFF.

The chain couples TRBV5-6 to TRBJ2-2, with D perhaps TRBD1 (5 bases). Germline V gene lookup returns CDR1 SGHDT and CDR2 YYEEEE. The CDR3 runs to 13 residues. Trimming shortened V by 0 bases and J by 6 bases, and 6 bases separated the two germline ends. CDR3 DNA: TGTGCCAGCAGCTTGGGGGGCCCCGGGGAGCTGTTTTTT. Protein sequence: CASSLGGPGELFF.

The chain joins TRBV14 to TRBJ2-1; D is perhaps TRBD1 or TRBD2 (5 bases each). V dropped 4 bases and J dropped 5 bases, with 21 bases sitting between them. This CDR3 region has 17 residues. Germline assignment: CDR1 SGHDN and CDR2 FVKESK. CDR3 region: CASSLGTGGTYNNEQFF. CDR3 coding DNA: TGTGCCAGCAGCCTTGGGACGGGCGGTACGTATAACAATGAGCAGTTCTTC.

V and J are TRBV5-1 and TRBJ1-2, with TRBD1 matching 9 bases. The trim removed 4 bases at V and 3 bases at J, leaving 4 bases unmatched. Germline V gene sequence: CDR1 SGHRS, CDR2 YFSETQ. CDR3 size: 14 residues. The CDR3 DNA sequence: TGCGCCAGCAGCGTGACAGGGGGGGACTATGGCTACACCTTC. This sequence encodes CASSVTGGDYGYTF.

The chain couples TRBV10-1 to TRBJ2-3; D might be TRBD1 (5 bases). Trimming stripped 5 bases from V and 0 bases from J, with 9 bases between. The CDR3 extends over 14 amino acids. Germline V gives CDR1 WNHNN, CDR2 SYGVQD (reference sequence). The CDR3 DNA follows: TGCGCCAGCAGTTCTCCAGGGAGCACAGATACGCAGTATTTT. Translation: CASSSPGSTDTQYF.

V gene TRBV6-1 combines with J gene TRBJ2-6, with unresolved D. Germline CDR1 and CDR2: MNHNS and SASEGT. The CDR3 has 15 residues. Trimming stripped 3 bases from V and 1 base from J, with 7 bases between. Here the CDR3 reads CASSEFGSGANVLTF. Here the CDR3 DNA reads TGTGCCAGCAGTGAGTTTGGGTCTGGGGCCAACGTCCTGACTTTC.

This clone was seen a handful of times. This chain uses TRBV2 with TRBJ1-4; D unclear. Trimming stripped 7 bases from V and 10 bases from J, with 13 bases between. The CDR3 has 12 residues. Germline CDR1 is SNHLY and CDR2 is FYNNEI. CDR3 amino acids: CASTIFPGKLFF. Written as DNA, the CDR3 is TGTGCCAGCACGATATTTCCCGGAAAACTGTTTTTT.

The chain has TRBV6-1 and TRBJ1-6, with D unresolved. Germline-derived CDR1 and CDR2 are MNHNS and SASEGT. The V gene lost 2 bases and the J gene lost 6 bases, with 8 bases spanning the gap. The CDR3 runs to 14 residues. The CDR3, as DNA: TGTGCCAGCAGTGAAAGCCGCGGTAATTCACCCCTCCACTTT. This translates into CASSESRGNSPLHF.